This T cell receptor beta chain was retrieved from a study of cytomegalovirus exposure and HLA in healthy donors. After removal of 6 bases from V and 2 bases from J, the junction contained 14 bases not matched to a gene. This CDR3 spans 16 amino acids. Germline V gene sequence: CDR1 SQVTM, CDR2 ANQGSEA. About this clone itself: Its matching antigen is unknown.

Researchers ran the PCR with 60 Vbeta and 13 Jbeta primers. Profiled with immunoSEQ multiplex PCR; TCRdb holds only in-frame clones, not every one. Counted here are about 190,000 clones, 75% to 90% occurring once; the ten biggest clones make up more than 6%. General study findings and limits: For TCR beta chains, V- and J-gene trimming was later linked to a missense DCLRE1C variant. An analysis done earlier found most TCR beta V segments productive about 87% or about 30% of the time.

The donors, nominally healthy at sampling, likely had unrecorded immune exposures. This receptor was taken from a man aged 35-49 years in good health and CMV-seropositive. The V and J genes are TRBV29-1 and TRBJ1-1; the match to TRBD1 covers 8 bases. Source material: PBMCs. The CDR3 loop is CSVRETGANRNTEAFF. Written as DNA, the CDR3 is TGCAGCGTCCGAGAGACAGGGGCCAACCGTAACACTGAAGCTTTCTTT.